The 10 T cell receptor beta chains listed next were all sequenced from one sample in a study of cytomegalovirus exposure and HLA in healthy donors. 60 Vbeta and 13 Jbeta primers were used in PCR. The protocol was immunoSEQ multiplex PCR, while the TCRdb copy is restricted to in-frame clones and leaves out a portion. The sample holds about 180,000 clones, 70% to 85% seen once. Source material: PBMCs. These receptors were collected from a woman in her sixties in good health and CMV-seropositive.

The chain recombines TRBV30 with TRBJ2-7, with D possibly matching TRBD1 (6 bases). The CDR3 runs to 14 residues. Deletions cut 4 bases from V and 2 bases from J, with 15 bases between. From germline, CDR1 is GTSNPN and CDR2 SVGIG (reference sequence). The CDR3 reads CAWNPGHRTYEQYF. CDR3 bases: TGTGCCTGGAATCCGGGACACCGAACCTACGAGCAGTACTTC.

This clone was observed a handful of times. This chain joins TRBV19 and TRBJ1-2; a possible D gene is TRBD1 (6 bases). Deletions cut 3 bases from V and 3 bases from J, with 14 bases between. The CDR3 is 15 residues long. Germline CDR1 is LNHDA and CDR2 is SQIVND (reference sequence). The CDR3 DNA follows: TGTGCCAGTAGTATTTTAGGTGGGGGCGACTATGGCTACACCTTC. This gives the protein CASSILGGGDYGYTF.

The gene calls are TRBV19 and TRBJ2-5; 10 positions agree with TRBD1. CDR1 and CDR2 from the germline V gene are LNHDA and SQIVND (reference sequence). Trimming cost V 6 bases and J 5 bases; bases outside gene matches: 9. The CDR3 sequence is 15 residues long. The CDR3 region is CASRRGQGVGETQYF. CDR3 in DNA: TGTGCCAGTAGGCGTGGACAGGGGGTCGGGGAGACCCAGTACTTC. Full variable domain (outside the CDR3, taken from reference TRBV19 and TRBJ2-5): DGGITQSPKYLFRKEGQNVTLSCEQNLNHDAMYWYRQDPGQGLRLIYYSQIVNDFQKGDIAEGYSVSREKKESFPLTVTSAQKNPTAFYLCASRRGQGVGETQYFGPGTRLLVL.

This sequence joins TRBV2 and TRBJ2-5; D is undetermined. The V end lost 1 base, the J end lost 7 bases, and 10 bases lay between the germline ends. The CDR3 has 13 residues. The V gene's germline CDR1 is SNHLY and CDR2 FYNNEI. CDR3: CASSEGLVRTQYF. CDR3 sequence (DNA): TGTGCCAGCAGTGAAGGGCTAGTTCGGACCCAGTACTTC. Full variable domain (remainder filled in from reference TRBV2 and TRBJ2-5): EPEVTQTPSHQVTQMGQEVILRCVPISNHLYFYWYRQILGQKVEFLVSFYNNEISEKSEIFDDQFSVERPDGSNFTLKIRSTKLEDSAMYFCASSEGLVRTQYFGPGTRLLVL.

The chain has TRBV11-2 and TRBJ1-6, with D perhaps TRBD1 (6 bases). With 2 bases removed from V and 0 bases from J, the gap between germline ends came to 11 bases. CDR1 is SGHAT and CDR2 is FQNNGV in the germline V gene. The CDR3 covers 17 residues. The CDR3, as DNA: TGTGCCAGCAGCTTAACGCAGGGGCCCTCCTATAATTCACCCCTCCACTTT. As protein: CASSLTQGPSYNSPLHF. The variable domain in full, completed from reference TRBV11-2 and TRBJ1-6, reads EAGVAQSPRYKIIEKRQSVAFWCNPISGHATLYWYQQILGQGPKLLIQFQNNGVVDDSQLPKDRFSAERLKGVDSTLKIQPAKLEDSAVYLCASSLTQGPSYNSPLHFGNGTRLTVT.

The J gene is TRBJ2-5, the V gene TRBV7-9; 7 nucleotides match TRBD1. The CDR3 is made up of 16 amino acids. CDR1 and CDR2 from the germline V gene are SEHNR and FQNEAQ (reference sequence). V lost 5 bases to trimming and J lost 3 bases; unmatched junction nucleotides: 12. The CDR3 nucleotides are TGTGCCAGCAGCCTGCAACAGGGGATGGGAAAAGAGACCCAGTACTTC. Its translation: CASSLQQGMGKETQYF.

CDR3 in DNA: TGTGCCAGCACCATGGACAGGGAAGCCAATCAGCCCCAGCATTTT. Translating it yields CASTMDREANQPQHF. This sequence joins TRBV2 and TRBJ1-5; TRBD1 matches at 8 bases. Losses at the gene ends were 7 bases for V and 3 bases for J; bases not matched to a gene: 8. In germline, CDR1 is SNHLY, CDR2 FYNNEI. The CDR3 runs to 15 residues.

The chain joins TRBV7-2 to TRBJ2-7; 10 bases line up with TRBD2. Germline V CDR1 and CDR2: SGHTA, FQGNSA. Unmatched junction bases numbered 9, after V lost 4 bases and J lost 3 bases. The CDR3 covers 16 residues. As DNA, the CDR3 is TGTGCCAGCAGCTCCGATAGCGGGGGGCACCTCTACGAGCAGTACTTC. Protein product: CASSSDSGGHLYEQYF.

The rearrangement uses TRBV11-2 and TRBJ1-1; TRBD1 agrees at 8 bases. The germline gives CDR1 SGHAT, CDR2 FQNNGV. The CDR3 has 17 amino acids. The trim removed 4 bases at V and 4 bases at J, leaving 14 bases unmatched. CDR3 sequence: CASSSYRGRSASTEAFF. As DNA, the CDR3 is TGTGCCAGCAGCTCGTACAGGGGGAGGTCTGCGAGCACTGAAGCTTTCTTT.

This clone was seen a few times. The chain's CDR3 is CASSVNAGSYNEQFF. The CDR3 nucleotides read TGTGCCAGCAGCGTAAACGCAGGGTCTTACAATGAGCAGTTCTTC. The V call is TRBV9, the J call TRBJ2-1, with a possible D match to TRBD1 (5 bases). With 1 base removed from V and 4 bases from J, the gap between germline ends came to 12 bases. Germline-derived CDR1 and CDR2 are SGDLS and YYNGEE. The CDR3 has 15 residues. Together with reference TRBV9 and TRBJ2-1, the CDR3 gives the full variable domain: DSGVTQTPKHLITATGQRVTLRCSPRSGDLSVYWYQQSLDQGLQFLIQYYNGEERAKGNILERFSAQQFPDLHSELNLSSLELGDSALYFCASSVNAGSYNEQFFGPGTRLTVL.